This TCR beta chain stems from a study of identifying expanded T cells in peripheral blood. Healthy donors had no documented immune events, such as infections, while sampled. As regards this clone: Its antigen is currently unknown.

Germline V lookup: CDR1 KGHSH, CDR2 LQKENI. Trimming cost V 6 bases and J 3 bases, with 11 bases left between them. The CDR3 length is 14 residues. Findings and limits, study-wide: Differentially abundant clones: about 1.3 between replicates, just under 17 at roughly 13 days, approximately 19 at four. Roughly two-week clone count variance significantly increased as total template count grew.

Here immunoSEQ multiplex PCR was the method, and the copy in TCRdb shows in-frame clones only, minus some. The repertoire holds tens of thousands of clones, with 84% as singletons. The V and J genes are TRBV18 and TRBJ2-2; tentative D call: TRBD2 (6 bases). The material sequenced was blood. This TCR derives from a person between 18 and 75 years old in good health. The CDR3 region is CASSPERDTGELFF. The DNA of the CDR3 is TGTGCCAGCTCCCCCGAGCGGGACACCGGGGAGCTGTTTTTT. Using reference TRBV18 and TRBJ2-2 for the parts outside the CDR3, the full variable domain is NAGVMQNPRHLVRRRGQEARLRCSPMKGHSHVYWYRQLPEEGLKFMVYLQKENIIDESGMPKERFSAEFPKEGPSILRIQQVVRGDSAAYFCASSPERDTGELFFGEGSRLTVL.